The 18 T cell receptor beta chains listed next were all sequenced from one sample in a study of blood T cell repertoires in COVID-19. Only in-frame clones appear in the TCRdb table, and some are missing; sequencing was by immunoSEQ multiplex PCR. This table has roughly 200,000 clones, more than 70% appearing once. The sample taken for sequencing was PBMCs or T cells enriched from blood (not recorded which). All receptors derive from a middle-aged man with acute COVID-19.

V and J are TRBV4-1 and TRBJ1-1; TRBD1 is a possible D gene (5 bases). In germline, CDR1 is MGHRA, CDR2 YSYEKL. Trimming removed 3 bases at V and 6 bases at J, with 14 bases between. The CDR3 loop spans 14 amino acids. The CDR3 region is CASSHFRGGPEAFF. The CDR3 DNA is TGCGCCAGCAGCCACTTTCGCGGGGGACCTGAAGCTTTCTTT.

The chain recombines TRBV4-1 with TRBJ1-5; 8 positions agree with TRBD1. Germline values: CDR1 MGHRA, CDR2 YSYEKL. This CDR3 is built from 15 residues. The ends lost 2 bases at V and 4 bases at J; junction bases unmatched: 4. Here the CDR3 reads CASSQRTGRNQPQHF. The CDR3 DNA reads TGCGCCAGCAGCCAACGGACAGGGAGGAATCAGCCCCAGCATTTT.

The chain joins TRBV7-2 to TRBJ1-4; D remains ambiguous. The V gene's germline CDR1 is SGHTA and CDR2 FQGNSA. The CDR3 loop spans 14 amino acids. Trimming pared 5 bases from V and 3 bases from J, leaving 10 bases between. CDR3 coding DNA: TGTGCCAGCAGCCTCGACGGGGCTAATGAAAAACTGTTTTTT. This codes for CASSLDGANEKLFF. Together with reference TRBV7-2 and TRBJ1-4, the CDR3 gives the full variable domain: GAGVSQSPSNKVTEKGKDVELRCDPISGHTALYWYRQSLGQGLEFLIYFQGNSAPDKSGLPSDRFSAERTGGSVSTLTIQRTQQEDSAVYLCASSLDGANEKLFFGSGTQLSVL.

This clone appeared a single time. The chain is built from TRBV11-3 and TRBJ1-1; tentatively, D is TRBD1 (5 bases). Germline V gene data show CDR1 as SGHNT and CDR2 as YENEEA. The CDR3 loop spans 13 amino acids. Trimming took 3 bases from V and 11 from J, leaving 16 bases between them. CDR3 residues: CASSFGGVLVAFF. CDR3 DNA: TGTGCCAGCAGCTTCGGGGGGGTATTGGTGGCTTTCTTT.

This clone was observed a handful of times. The chain uses TRBV28 and TRBJ2-5, with a possible D match to TRBD2 (5 bases). The CDR3 is 14 amino acids. Germline V gives CDR1 MDHEN, CDR2 SYDVKM. Deletions cut 7 bases from V and 0 bases from J, with 12 bases between. The CDR3 DNA reads as TGTGCCAGCACCGAGGGTGGCGACCAAGAGACCCAGTACTTC. This codes for CASTEGGDQETQYF. The full variable domain, completed using reference TRBV28 and TRBJ2-5, is DVKVTQSSRYLVKRTGEKVFLECVQDMDHENMFWYRQDPGLGLRLIYFSYDVKMKEKGDIPEGYSVSREKKERFSLILESASTNQTSMYLCASTEGGDQETQYFGPGTRLLVL.

This chain joins TRBV11-2 and TRBJ1-2; D is perhaps TRBD1 (5 bases). V lost 4 bases and J lost 4, with 16 bases in between. Germline V gives CDR1 SGHAT, CDR2 FQNNGV. This CDR3 comprises 15 residues. The CDR3 DNA follows: TGTGCCAGCAGCTCGAAGACGCGCGACAGCTATGGCTACACCTTC. It is translated as CASSSKTRDSYGYTF.

The chain has TRBV5-1 and TRBJ2-5; a possible D gene is TRBD1 (5 bases). Germline CDR1 SGHRS, CDR2 YFSETQ. The V and J ends lost 0 bases and 1 base respectively, with 10 bases between them. This CDR3 has 15 residues. This CDR3 is CASSLAGQSQETQYF. CDR3 in DNA: TGCGCCAGCAGCTTGGCAGGGCAGTCCCAAGAGACCCAGTACTTC.

This clone was found a few times. This chain uses TRBV13 with TRBJ1-1, with 7 positions matching TRBD1. V lost 4 bases to trimming and J lost 3 bases; unmatched junction nucleotides: 2. Germline V gene data show CDR1 as PRHDT and CDR2 as FYEKMQ (reference sequence). CDR3 length: 13 residues. This CDR3 is CASSWTGHTEAFF. The CDR3 coding sequence is TGTGCCAGCAGCTGGACAGGACACACTGAAGCTTTCTTT.

This chain joins TRBV6-5 and TRBJ1-4; TRBD1 aligns across 7 bases. Trimming took 6 bases from V and 8 from J; bases not matched to a gene: 6. The CDR3 length is 13 residues. Per the germline V gene, CDR1 is MNHEY and CDR2 is SVGAGI. CDR3 sequence reads: CASSGQEREKLFF. CDR3 bases: TGTGCCAGCAGCGGACAGGAGCGGGAAAAACTGTTTTTT.

The chain employs TRBV5-4 and TRBJ2-2; D is uncertain. Germline V lookup: CDR1 SGHNT, CDR2 YYREEE (reference sequence). This CDR3 is 13 amino acids long. V lost 4 bases and J 1 base, leaving 5 bases between the germline ends. The CDR3, as DNA: TGTGCCAGCAGCCGACAGAACACCGGGGAGCTGTTTTTT. Its protein product is CASSRQNTGELFF. Full variable domain (missing parts from reference TRBV5-4 and TRBJ2-2): ETGVTQSPTHLIKTRGQQVTLRCSSQSGHNTVSWYQQALGQGPQFIFQYYREEENGRGNFPPRFSGLQFPNYSSELNVNALELDDSALYLCASSRQNTGELFFGEGSRLTVL.

The chain employs TRBV18 and TRBJ2-7, with 9 positions matching TRBD1. J lost 3 bases, V lost 2 bases, and 2 bases had no gene match. This CDR3 contains 14 residues. Germline CDR1 and CDR2: KGHSH and LQKENI. The CDR3 nucleotides are TGTGCCAGCTCACCAGGGACAGGGTTCTACGAGCAGTACTTC. This translates into CASSPGTGFYEQYF. Together with reference TRBV18 and TRBJ2-7, the CDR3 gives the full variable domain: NAGVMQNPRHLVRRRGQEARLRCSPMKGHSHVYWYRQLPEEGLKFMVYLQKENIIDESGMPKERFSAEFPKEGPSILRIQQVVRGDSAAYFCASSPGTGFYEQYFGPGTRLTVT.

The rearrangement joins TRBV4-1 to TRBJ1-4; 8 bases map to TRBD1. CDR1 and CDR2 from the germline V gene are MGHRA and YSYEKL. The V segment lost 2 bases and the J segment 4 bases; nucleotides outside the gene matches: 18. The CDR3 is 20 amino acids. The CDR3 region is CASSQFILGTGPLGNEKLFF. CDR3 sequence (DNA): TGCGCCAGCAGCCAATTCATTTTAGGGACAGGACCTCTTGGTAATGAAAAACTGTTTTTT.

The chain recombines TRBV28 with TRBJ1-3; 7 nucleotides match TRBD1. CDR3 length: 15 residues. The V gene's germline CDR1 is MDHEN and CDR2 SYDVKM. Trimming removed 7 bases from V and 9 bases from J; junction bases left unmatched: 15. The CDR3 coding sequence is TGTGCCAGCACCAAGGGGGTGTTGAGGGGGCCCACCATATATTTT. Its protein is CASTKGVLRGPTIYF.

J is TRBJ1-3 and V is TRBV6-6, with 7 bases matching TRBD1. V was clipped by 7 bases and J by 2 bases; unmatched bases: 2. CDR1 and CDR2 (germline): MNHNY, SVGAGI (reference sequence). The CDR3 totals 13 residues. CDR3 protein: CASNTGAGNTIYF. The CDR3 DNA reads as TGTGCCAGCAACACAGGGGCTGGAAACACCATATATTTT.

The chain couples TRBV7-2 to TRBJ2-2; no reliable D call. V was shortened by 5 bases and J by 3 bases, with 4 bases between the two germline ends. Per germline, CDR1 SGHTA and CDR2 FQGNSA. This CDR3 region has 12 residues. The chain's CDR3 is CASSLDTGELFF. CDR3 coding DNA: TGTGCCAGCAGCCTCGACACCGGGGAGCTGTTTTTT. The whole variable domain, filled in from reference TRBV7-2 and TRBJ2-2, reads GAGVSQSPSNKVTEKGKDVELRCDPISGHTALYWYRQSLGQGLEFLIYFQGNSAPDKSGLPSDRFSAERTGGSVSTLTIQRTQQEDSAVYLCASSLDTGELFFGEGSRLTVL.

The chain joins TRBV11-2 to TRBJ2-1; possibly TRBD2 for D (5 bases). Trimming took off 1 base at V and 4 bases at J, with 11 bases between the two ends. Germline loops: CDR1 SGHAT, CDR2 FQNNGV. CDR3 length: 15 amino acids. The CDR3 region has the DNA TGTGCCAGCAGCTTAGGTAGCGCGAGGTACAATGAGCAGTTCTTC. Encoded protein: CASSLGSARYNEQFF.

The chain has TRBV7-9 and TRBJ2-5; TRBD2 matches at 7 bases. Unmatched junction bases numbered 7, after V lost 5 bases and J lost 4 bases. Germline CDR1 SEHNR, CDR2 FQNEAQ (reference sequence). This CDR3 spans 14 amino acids. The CDR3 coding sequence is TGTGCCAGCAGCCGGCCGGGGGGAGGAGAGACCCAGTACTTC. It encodes CASSRPGGGETQYF.

The rearrangement links TRBV20-1 to TRBJ2-5; weak D call: TRBD2 (5 bases). Per the germline V gene, CDR1 is DFQATT and CDR2 is SNEGSKA (reference sequence). Trimming removed 7 bases from V and 2 bases from J, with 8 bases in between. This CDR3 contains 11 residues. DNA of the CDR3: TGCAGTGAGGGAGTTCAAGAGACCCAGTACTTC. Its protein product is CSEGVQETQYF.